The sequence of this T cell receptor beta chain was determined in a study of shared clonotypes between healthy human individuals. Assay: immunoSEQ multiplex PCR; the TCRdb copy retains only in-frame clones and omits some. The sample includes roughly 1 million clones, approximately 72% of them seen just once. Trimming shortened V by 4 bases and J by 3 bases, and 15 bases separated the two germline ends. Germline-derived CDR1 and CDR2 are SGHAT and FQNNGV. The CDR3 is 16 residues long. Sequencing was carried out using memory CD4+ T cells sorted from blood. The subset was: CD45RA-negative fraction. The V gene is TRBV11-2, the J gene TRBJ1-4, with D possibly matching TRBD1 (6 bases). The TCR originated in a young man in good health. The CDR3 DNA is TGTGCCAGCAGCTCTACAGGGTTGGGGGCTAATGAAAAACTGTTTTTT. It is translated as CASSSTGLGANEKLFF.